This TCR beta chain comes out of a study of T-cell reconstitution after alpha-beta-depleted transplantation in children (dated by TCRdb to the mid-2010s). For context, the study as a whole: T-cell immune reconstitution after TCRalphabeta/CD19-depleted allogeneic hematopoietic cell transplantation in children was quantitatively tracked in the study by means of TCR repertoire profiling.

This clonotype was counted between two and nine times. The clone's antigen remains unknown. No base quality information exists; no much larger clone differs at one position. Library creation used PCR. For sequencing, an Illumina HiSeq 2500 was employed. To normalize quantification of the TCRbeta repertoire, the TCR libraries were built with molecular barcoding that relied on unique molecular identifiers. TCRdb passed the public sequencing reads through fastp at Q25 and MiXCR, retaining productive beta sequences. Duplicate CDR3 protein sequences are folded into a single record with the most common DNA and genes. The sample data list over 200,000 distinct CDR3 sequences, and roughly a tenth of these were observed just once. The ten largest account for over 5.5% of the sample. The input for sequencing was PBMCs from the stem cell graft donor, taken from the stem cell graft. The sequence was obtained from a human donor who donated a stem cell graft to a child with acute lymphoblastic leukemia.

The DNA sequence is TGTGCCAGCAGCCCCGGACCGGAGCAGTTCTTC. Translated, it reads CASSPGPEQFF. The rearrangement joined TRBV7-2 to TRBJ2-1, with the D gene too uncertain to name. V is cut by 5 bases and J by 10 bases, and the space between the germline ends is 9 bases. The CDR3 contains 11 residues, cysteine and phenylalanine counted. The kept DNA is CDR3 alone, 33 bases in frame from the first base. For CDR1 and CDR2, the germline V gene lists SGHTA and FQGNSA.